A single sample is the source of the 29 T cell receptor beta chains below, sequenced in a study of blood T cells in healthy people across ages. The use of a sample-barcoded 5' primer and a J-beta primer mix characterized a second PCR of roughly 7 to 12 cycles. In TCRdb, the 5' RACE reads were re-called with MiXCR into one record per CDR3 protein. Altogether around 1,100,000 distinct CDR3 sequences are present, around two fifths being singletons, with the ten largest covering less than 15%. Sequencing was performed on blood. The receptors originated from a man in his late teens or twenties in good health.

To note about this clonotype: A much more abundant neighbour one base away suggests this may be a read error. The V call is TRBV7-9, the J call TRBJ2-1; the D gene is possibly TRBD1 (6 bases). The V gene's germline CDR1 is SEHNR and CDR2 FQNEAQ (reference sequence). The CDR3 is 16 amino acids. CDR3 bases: TGTGCCAGCAGCGTAGCGCTAAATCCAGGGGCTAATGAGCAGTTCTTC. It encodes CASSVALNPGANEQFF.

The CDR3 region has the DNA TGTGCCAGCAGCTTGAGCCGGGCCATTTACGAGCAGTACTTC. Translated, it gives CASSLSRAIYEQYF. The chain employs TRBV5-6 and TRBJ2-7; D remains unclear. This CDR3 spans 14 amino acids. V shed 1 base and J shed 4 bases, with 12 bases lying between them. The germline V gene encodes CDR1 SGHDT and CDR2 YYEEEE. The variable domain in full, with the rest retrieved from reference TRBV5-6 and TRBJ2-7, is DAGVTQSPTHLIKTRGQQVTLRCSPKSGHDTVSWYQQALGQGPQFIFQYYEEEERQRGNFPDRFSGHQFPNYSSELNVNALLLGDSALYLCASSLSRAIYEQYFGPGTRLTVT.

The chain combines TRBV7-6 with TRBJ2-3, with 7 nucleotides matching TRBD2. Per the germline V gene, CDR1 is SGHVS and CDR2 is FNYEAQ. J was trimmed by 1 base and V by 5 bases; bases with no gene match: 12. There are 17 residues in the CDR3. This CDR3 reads CASSRNWGGKRTDTQYF. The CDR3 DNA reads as TGTGCCAGCAGCCGAAATTGGGGGGGGAAACGCACAGATACGCAGTATTTT.

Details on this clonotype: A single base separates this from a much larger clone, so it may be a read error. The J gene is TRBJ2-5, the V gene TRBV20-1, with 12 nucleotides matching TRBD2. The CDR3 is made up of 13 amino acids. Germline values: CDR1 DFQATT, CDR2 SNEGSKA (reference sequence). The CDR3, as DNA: TGCAGTGCTAGGACTAGCGGGGGAAAGACCCAGCACTTC. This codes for CSARTSGGKTQHF.

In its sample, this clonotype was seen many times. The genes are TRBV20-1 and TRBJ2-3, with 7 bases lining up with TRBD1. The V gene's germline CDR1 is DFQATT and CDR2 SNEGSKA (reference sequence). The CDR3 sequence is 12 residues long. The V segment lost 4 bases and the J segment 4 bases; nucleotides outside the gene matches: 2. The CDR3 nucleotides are TGCAGTGCTATCCAGGGGGCAGATACGCAGTATTTT. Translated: CSAIQGADTQYF.

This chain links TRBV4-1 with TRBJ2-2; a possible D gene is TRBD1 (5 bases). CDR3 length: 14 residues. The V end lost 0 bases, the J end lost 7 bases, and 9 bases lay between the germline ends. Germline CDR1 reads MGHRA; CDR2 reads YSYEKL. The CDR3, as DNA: TGCGCCAGCAGCCAAGATAACAGGCACGGGGAGCTGTTTTTT. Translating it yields CASSQDNRHGELFF.

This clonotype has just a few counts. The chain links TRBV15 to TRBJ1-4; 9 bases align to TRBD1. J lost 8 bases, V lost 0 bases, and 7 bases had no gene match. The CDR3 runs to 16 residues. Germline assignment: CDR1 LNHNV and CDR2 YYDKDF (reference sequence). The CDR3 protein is CATSRDPGQGKEKLFF. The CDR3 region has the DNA TGTGCCACCAGCAGAGACCCGGGACAGGGCAAGGAAAAACTGTTTTTT.

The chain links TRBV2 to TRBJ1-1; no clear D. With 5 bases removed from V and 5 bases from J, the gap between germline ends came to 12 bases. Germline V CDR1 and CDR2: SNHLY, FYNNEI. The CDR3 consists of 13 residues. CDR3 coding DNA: TGTGCCAGCAGTCCAAACCGGGAAACTGAAGCTTTCTTT. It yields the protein CASSPNRETEAFF.

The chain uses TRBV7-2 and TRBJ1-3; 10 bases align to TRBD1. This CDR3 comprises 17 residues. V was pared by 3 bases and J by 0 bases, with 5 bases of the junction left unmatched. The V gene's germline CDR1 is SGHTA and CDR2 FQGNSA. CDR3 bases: TGTGCCAGCAGCTTTTCCGGGACAGGGGCCTCTGGAAACACCATATATTTT. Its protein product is CASSFSGTGASGNTIYF.

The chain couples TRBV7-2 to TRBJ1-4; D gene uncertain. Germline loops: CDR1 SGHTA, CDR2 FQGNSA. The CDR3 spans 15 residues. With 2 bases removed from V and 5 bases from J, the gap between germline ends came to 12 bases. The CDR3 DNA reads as TGTGCCAGCAGCTTACGTCCCGACCTAAATGAAAAACTGTTTTTT. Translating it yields CASSLRPDLNEKLFF.

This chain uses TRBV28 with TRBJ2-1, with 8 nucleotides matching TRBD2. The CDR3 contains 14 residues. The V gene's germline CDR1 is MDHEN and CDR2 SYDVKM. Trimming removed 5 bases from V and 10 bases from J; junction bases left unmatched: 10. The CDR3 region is CASSRGGSVYEQFF. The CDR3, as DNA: TGTGCCAGCAGTCGGGGGGGCTCCGTCTACGAGCAGTTCTTC.

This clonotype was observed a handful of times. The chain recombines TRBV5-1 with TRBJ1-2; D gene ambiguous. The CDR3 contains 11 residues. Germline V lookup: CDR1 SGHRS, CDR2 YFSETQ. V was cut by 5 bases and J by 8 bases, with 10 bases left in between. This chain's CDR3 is CASSSDTGYTF. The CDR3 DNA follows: TGCGCCAGCAGTTCAGACACCGGCTACACCTTC.

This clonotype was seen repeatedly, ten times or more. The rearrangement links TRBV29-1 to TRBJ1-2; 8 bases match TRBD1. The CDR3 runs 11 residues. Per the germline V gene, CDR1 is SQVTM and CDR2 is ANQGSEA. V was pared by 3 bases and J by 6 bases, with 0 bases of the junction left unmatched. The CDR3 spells CSVEDRDGYTF. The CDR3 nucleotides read TGCAGCGTTGAGGACAGGGATGGCTACACCTTC.

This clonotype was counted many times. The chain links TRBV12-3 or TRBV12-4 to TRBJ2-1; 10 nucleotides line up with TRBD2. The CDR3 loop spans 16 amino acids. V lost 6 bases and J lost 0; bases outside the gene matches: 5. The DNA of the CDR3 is TGTGCCAGCAGCTTCGTAGCGGGGGGCTCCTACAATGAGCAGTTCTTC. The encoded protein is CASSFVAGGSYNEQFF.

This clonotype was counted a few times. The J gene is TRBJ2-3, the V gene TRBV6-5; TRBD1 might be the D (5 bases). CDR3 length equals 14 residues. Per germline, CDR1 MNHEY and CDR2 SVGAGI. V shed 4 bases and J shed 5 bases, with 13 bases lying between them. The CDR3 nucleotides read TGTGCCAGCAGTTTCCGCCGCAGGGAAGATACGCAGTATTTT. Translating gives CASSFRRREDTQYF.

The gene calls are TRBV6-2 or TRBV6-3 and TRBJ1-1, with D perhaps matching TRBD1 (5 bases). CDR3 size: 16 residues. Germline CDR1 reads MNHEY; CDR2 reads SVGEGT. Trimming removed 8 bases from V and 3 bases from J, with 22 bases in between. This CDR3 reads CASGPGRTLVYTEAFF. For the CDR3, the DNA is TGTGCCAGCGGACCGGGACGGACCCTGGTTTACACTGAAGCTTTCTTT.

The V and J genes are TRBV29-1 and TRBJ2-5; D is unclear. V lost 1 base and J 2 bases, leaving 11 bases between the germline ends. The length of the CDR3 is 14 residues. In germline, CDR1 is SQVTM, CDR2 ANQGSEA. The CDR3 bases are TGCAGCGTTGAAGGGGTTATACAGCAAGAGACCCAGTACTTC. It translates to CSVEGVIQQETQYF.

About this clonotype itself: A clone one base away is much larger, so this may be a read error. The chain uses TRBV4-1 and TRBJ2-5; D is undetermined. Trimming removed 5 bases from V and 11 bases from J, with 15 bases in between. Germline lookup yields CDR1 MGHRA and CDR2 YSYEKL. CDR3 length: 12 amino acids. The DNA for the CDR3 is TGCGCCAGCAGCAAACCGTTGGATGAGCAGTACTTC. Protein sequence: CASSKPLDEQYF.

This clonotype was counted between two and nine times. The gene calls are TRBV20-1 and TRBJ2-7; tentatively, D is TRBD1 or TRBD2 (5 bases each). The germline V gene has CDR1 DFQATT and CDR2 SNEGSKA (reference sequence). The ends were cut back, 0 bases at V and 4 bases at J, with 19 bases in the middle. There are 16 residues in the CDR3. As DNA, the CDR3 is TGCAGTGCTAGAGATCGGGGCAGGACGAGCTCGTACGAGCAGTACTTC. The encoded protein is CSARDRGRTSSYEQYF.

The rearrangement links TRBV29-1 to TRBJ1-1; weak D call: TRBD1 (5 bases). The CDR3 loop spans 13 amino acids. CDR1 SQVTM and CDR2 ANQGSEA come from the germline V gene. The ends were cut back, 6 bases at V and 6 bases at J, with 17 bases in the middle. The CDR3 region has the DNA TGCAGCGTCTCCAGACAGCTACCGGCTGAAGCTTTCTTT. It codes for CSVSRQLPAEAFF.

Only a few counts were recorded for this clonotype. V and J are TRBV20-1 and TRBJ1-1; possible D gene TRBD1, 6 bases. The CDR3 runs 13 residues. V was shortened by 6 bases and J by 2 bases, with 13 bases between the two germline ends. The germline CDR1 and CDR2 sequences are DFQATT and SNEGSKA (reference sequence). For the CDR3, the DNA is TGCAGTGCCCAGGGGCAGATAAACACTGAAGCTTTCTTT. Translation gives CSAQGQINTEAFF.

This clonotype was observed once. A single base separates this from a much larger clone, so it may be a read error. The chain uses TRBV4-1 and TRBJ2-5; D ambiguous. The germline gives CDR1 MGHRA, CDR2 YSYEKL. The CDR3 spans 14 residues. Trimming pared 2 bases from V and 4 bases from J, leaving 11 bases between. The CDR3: CASSQHVARETQYF. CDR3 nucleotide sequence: TGCGCCAGCAGCCAACACGTAGCCCGAGAGACCCAGTACTTC.

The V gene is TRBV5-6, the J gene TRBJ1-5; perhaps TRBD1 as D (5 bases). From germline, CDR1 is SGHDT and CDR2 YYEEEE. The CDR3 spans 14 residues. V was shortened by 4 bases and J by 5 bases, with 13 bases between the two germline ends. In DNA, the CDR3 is TGTGCCAGCAGCGGGGGATATTGGGATCAGCCCCAGCATTTT. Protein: CASSGGYWDQPQHF.

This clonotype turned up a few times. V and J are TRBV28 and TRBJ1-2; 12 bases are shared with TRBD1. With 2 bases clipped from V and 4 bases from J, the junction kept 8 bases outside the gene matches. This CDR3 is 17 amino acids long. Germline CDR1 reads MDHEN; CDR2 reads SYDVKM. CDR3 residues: CASSLGTGGFKSYGYTF. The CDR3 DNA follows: TGTGCCAGCAGTTTAGGGACAGGGGGCTTCAAGTCCTATGGCTACACCTTC.

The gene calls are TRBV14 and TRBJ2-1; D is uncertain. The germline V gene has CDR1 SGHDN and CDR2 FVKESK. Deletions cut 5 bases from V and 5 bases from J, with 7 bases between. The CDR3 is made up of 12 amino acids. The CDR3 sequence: CASSDPHNEQFF. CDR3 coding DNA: TGTGCCAGCAGCGACCCTCACAATGAGCAGTTCTTC.

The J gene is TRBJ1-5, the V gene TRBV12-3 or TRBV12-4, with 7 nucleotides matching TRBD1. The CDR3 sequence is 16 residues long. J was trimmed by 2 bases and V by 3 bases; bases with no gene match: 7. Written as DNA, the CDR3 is TGTGCCAGCAGTTTTCACCCAGGACAGGGCAATCAGCCCCAGCATTTT. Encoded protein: CASSFHPGQGNQPQHF.

CDR3: CSARALRSRDTEAFF. The CDR3, as DNA: TGCAGTGCTAGAGCGCTGCGGTCCCGGGACACTGAAGCTTTCTTT. This sequence joins TRBV20-1 and TRBJ1-1; D is uncertain. The CDR3 spans 15 residues. The V gene's germline CDR1 is DFQATT and CDR2 SNEGSKA (reference sequence). Between the trimmed V and J ends, which lost 1 base and 3 bases, there was a span of 15 bases.

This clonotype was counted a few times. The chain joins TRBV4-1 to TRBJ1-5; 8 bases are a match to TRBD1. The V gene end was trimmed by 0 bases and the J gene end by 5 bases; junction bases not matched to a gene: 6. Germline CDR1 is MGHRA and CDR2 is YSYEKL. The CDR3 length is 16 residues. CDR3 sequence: CASSQDPRQGYQPQHF. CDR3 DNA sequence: TGCGCCAGCAGCCAAGATCCCCGACAGGGGTATCAGCCCCAGCATTTT.

The CDR3 here is CASSQSSKGNTEAFF. The CDR3 region has the DNA TGTGCCAGCTCACAGTCCTCTAAGGGGAACACTGAAGCTTTCTTT. The genes are TRBV18 and TRBJ1-1; D not certain. CDR3 length: 15 residues. CDR1 KGHSH and CDR2 LQKENI come from the germline V gene. V was trimmed by 4 bases and J by 1 base, leaving 13 bases between them.